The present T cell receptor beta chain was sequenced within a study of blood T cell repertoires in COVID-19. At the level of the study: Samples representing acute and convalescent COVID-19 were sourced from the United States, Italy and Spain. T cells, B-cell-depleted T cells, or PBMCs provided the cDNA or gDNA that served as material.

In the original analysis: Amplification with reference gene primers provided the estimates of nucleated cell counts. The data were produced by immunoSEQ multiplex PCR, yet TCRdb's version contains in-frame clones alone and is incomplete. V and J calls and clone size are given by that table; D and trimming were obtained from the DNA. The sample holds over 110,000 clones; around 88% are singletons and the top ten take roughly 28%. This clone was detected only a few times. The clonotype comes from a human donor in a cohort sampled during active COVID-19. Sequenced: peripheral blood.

The CDR3 spells CATSGPDRLRGYGYTF. The DNA of the CDR3 is TGTGCCACCAGCGGCCCGGACAGGCTGAGGGGCTATGGCTACACCTTC. The chain is built from TRBV15 and TRBJ1-2; the match to TRBD1 covers 7 bases. This CDR3 comprises 16 residues. V gave up 5 bases and J gave up 4 bases; unmatched junction bases: 13. Per the germline V gene, CDR1 is LNHNV and CDR2 is YYDKDF (reference sequence).